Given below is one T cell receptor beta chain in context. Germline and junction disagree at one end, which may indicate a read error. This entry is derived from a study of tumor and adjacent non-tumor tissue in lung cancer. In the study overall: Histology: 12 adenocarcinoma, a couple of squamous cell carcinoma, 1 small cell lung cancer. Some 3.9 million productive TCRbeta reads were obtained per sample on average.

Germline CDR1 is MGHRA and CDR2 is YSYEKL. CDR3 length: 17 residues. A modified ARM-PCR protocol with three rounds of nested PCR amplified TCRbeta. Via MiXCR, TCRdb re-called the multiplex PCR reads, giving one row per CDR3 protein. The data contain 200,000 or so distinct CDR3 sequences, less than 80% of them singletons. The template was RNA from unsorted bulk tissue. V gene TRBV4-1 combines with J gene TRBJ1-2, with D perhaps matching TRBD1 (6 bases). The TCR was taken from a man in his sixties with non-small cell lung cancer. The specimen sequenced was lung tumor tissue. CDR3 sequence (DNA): TGCGCCAGCAGCCAAAAGACGGAAGGGAGGGGGATTTATGGCTACATCTTC. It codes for CASSQKTEGRGIYGYIF.